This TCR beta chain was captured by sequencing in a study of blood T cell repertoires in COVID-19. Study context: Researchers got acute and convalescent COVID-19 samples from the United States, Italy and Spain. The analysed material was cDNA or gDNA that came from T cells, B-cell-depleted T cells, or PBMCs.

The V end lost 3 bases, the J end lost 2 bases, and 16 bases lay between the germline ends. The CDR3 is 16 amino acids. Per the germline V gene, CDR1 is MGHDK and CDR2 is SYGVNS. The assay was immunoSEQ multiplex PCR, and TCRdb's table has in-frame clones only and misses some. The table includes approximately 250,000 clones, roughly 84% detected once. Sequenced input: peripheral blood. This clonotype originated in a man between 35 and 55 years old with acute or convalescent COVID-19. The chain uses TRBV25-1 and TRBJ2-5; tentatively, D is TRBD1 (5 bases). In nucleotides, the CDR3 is TGTGCCAGCAGTGACATGGGGCGGAAAGAACAAGAGACCCAGTACTTC. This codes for CASSDMGRKEQETQYF.